Reported below is one T cell receptor (beta chain). Antigen: not known. Germline V CDR1 and CDR2: GTSNPN, SVGIG (reference sequence). Trimming removed 2 bases from V and 5 bases from J; junction bases left unmatched: 11. The CDR3 consists of 15 residues. Generated by immunoSEQ multiplex PCR, the TCRdb table keeps only in-frame clones and is missing some. Of under 300,000 clones listed, 70% are singletons. The entry originates in a study of cytotoxic CD8 clonotypes in ibrutinib-treated CLL. About the study: Complete response was seen in 2 patients and partial in some 24; around twelve progressed and about 15 stayed remitted after a median roughly 70 months.

Study-level findings and limits: The study found baseline clonality above age-matched healthy donors, tracking circulating CD8+ T-cell counts.

This TCR was recovered from a human donor with chronic lymphocytic leukemia. The gene calls are TRBV30 and TRBJ2-7, with TRBD1 matching over 8 bases. Sequenced here: PBMCs, sampled after 24 months of ibrutinib treatment. For the CDR3, the DNA is TGTGCCTGGAGTAGTTTCGACAGGGGCTGGGACGAGCAGTACTTC. It specifies CAWSSFDRGWDEQYF. The full variable domain, with the rest looked up from reference TRBV30 and TRBJ2-7, is SQTIHQWPATLVQPVGSPLSLECTVEGTSNPNLYWYRQAAGRGLQLLFYSVGIGQISSEVPQNLSASRPQDRQFILSSKKLLLSDSGFYLCAWSSFDRGWDEQYFGPGTRLTVT.